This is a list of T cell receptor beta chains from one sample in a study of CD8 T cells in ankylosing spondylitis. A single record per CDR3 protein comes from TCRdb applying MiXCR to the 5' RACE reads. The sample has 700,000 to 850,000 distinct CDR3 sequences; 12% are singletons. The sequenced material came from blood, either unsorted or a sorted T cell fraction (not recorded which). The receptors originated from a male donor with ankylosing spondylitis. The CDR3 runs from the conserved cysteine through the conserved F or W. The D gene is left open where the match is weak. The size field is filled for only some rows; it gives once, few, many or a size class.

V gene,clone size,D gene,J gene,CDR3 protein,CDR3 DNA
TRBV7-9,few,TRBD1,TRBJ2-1,CASSSGQGEYDNEQFF,TGTGCCAGCAGCTCCGGACAGGGGGAATACGACAATGAGCAGTTCTTC
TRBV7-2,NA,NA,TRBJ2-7,CASSLVGGEVWNEQYF,TGTGCCAGCAGCTTAGTAGGGGGGGAGGTCTGGAACGAGCAGTACTTC
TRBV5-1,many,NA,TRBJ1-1,CASSLTKTSATEAFF,TGCGCCAGCAGCTTAACTAAGACCTCAGCCACTGAAGCTTTCTTT
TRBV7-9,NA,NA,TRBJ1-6,CASSYKDHAPLHF,TGTGCCAGCAGCTACAAGGACCACGCACCCCTCCACTTT
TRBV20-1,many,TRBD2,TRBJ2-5,CSARGLAVQETQYF,TGCAGTGCTAGGGGGCTAGCGGTCCAAGAGACCCAGTACTTC
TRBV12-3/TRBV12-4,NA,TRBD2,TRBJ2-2,CAFSSAGTSASPNTGELFF,TGTGCCTTCAGTTCCGCCGGGACTAGCGCCTCGCCGAACACCGGGGAGCTGTTTTTT
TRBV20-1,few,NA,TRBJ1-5,CSATTEHGQPQHF,TGCAGTGCAACGACAGAGCACGGGCAGCCCCAGCATTTT
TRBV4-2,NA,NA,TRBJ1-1,CASSQVAGHTNTEAFF,TGTGCCAGCAGCCAAGTAGCGGGACATACGAACACTGAAGCTTTCTTT
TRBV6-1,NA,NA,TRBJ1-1,CASSGRRGVAFF,TGTGCCAGCAGTGGTAGGAGGGGGGTGGCTTTCTTT
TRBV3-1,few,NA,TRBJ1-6,CASSPPDGRPLHF,TGTGCCAGCAGCCCCCCGGACGGACGGCCGCTCCACTTT
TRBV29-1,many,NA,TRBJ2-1,CSVESRSYNEQFF,TGCAGCGTTGAATCTCGCAGTTACAATGAGCAGTTCTTC
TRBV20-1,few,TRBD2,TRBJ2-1,CSARVSGAYREQFF,TGCAGTGCTAGAGTTAGCGGGGCCTACCGTGAGCAGTTCTTC
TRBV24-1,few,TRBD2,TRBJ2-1,CATSDPRSGGNEQFF,TGTGCCACCAGTGATCCACGATCGGGGGGGAATGAGCAGTTCTTC
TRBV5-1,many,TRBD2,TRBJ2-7,CASQVSSGYEQYF,TGCGCCAGCCAGGTGTCTAGCGGGTACGAGCAGTACTTC
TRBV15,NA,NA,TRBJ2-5,CATSRDKTGQETQYF,TGTGCCACCAGCAGAGATAAGACAGGACAAGAGACCCAGTACTTC
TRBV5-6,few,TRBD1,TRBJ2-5,CASSLRTGGKETQYF,TGTGCCAGCAGCTTAAGGACAGGGGGGAAGGAGACCCAGTACTTC
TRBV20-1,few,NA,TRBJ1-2,CSADIRTDYGYTF,TGCAGTGCTGACATCCGGACAGATTATGGCTACACCTTC
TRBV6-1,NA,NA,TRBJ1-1,CASSELPDTGTEAFF,TGTGCCAGCAGTGAACTCCCGGACACTGGCACTGAAGCTTTCTTT
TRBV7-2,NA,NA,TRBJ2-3,CASNSGVLSPQYF,TGTGCCAGCAACTCAGGGGTACTTTCCCCGCAGTATTTT
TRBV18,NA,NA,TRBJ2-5,CASSPPGILETQYF,TGTGCCAGCTCACCACCGGGGATATTAGAGACCCAGTACTTC
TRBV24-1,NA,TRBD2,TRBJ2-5,CATSESPGTSGDYQETQYF,TGTGCCACCAGTGAATCACCTGGGACTAGCGGGGATTACCAAGAGACCCAGTACTTC
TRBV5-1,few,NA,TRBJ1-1,CASSLTVENTEAFF,TGCGCCAGCAGCTTGACAGTAGAGAACACTGAAGCTTTCTTT
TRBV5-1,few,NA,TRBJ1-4,CASSFGSTNEKLFF,TGCGCCAGCAGCTTTGGCAGCACTAATGAAAAACTGTTTTTT
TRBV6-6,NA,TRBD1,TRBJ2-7,CASSGQASYEQYF,TGTGCCAGCTCCGGACAGGCGTCCTACGAGCAGTACTTC
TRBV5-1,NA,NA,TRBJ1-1,CASRSPGGRTEAFF,TGCGCCAGCAGGTCACCGGGAGGAAGGACTGAAGCTTTCTTT
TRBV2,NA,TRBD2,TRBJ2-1,CASGGGGRNYNEQFF,TGTGCCAGCGGTGGAGGCGGGAGGAACTACAATGAGCAGTTCTTC
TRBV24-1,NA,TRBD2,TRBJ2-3,CATSDLRSGRFTDTQYF,TGTGCCACCAGTGATTTGCGATCCGGGAGGTTCACAGATACGCAGTATTTT
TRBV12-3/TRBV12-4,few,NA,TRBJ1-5,CASSFTGRDSNQPQHF,TGTGCCAGCAGTTTTACAGGGAGGGATAGCAATCAGCCCCAGCATTTT
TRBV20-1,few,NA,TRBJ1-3,CSARVPVSGNTIYF,TGCAGTGCTAGAGTGCCAGTCTCTGGAAACACCATATATTTT
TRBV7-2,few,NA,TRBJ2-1,CASSPRGSGVEQFF,TGTGCCAGCAGCCCCCGGGGCAGCGGCGTGGAGCAGTTCTTC
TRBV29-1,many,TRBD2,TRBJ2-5,CSVAWGGLETQYF,TGCAGCGTTGCTTGGGGGGGTTTAGAGACCCAGTACTTC
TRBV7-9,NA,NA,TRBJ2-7,CASSVAVRGYEQYF,TGTGCCAGCAGCGTAGCAGTGCGAGGCTACGAGCAGTACTTC
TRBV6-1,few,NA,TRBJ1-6,CASSTQGPWNSPLHF,TGTGCCAGCAGCACACAGGGTCCTTGGAATTCACCCCTCCACTTT
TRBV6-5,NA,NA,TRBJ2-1,CASSYRGRNHNELFF,TGTGCCAGCAGTTATCGGGGACGTAATCACAATGAGCTGTTCTTC
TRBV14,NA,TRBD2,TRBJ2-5,CASSQDQRGAIQETQYF,TGTGCCAGCAGCCAAGATCAGCGGGGGGCCATCCAAGAGACCCAGTACTTC
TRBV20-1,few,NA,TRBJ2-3,CSGLRQGTDTQYF,TGCAGTGGCCTGAGACAGGGCACAGATACGCAGTATTTT
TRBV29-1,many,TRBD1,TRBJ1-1,CSARQGLNTEAFF,TGCAGCGCGAGACAGGGGCTGAACACTGAAGCTTTCTTT
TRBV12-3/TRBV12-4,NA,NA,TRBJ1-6,CASSPRGRRPLHF,TGTGCCAGCAGTCCCCGTGGCCGACGGCCCCTCCACTTT
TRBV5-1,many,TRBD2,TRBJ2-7,CASSPGLAYYEQYF,TGCGCCAGCAGCCCTGGACTAGCGTACTACGAGCAGTACTTC
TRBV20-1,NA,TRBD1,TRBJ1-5,CSARDSRTGSQPQHF,TGCAGTGCTAGAGACTCCCGGACAGGGTCCCAGCCCCAGCATTTT
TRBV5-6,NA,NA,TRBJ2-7,CASSGRGPYEQYF,TGTGCCAGCAGCGGCCGGGGTCCCTACGAGCAGTACTTC
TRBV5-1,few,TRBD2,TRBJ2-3,CASSLSGGVADTQYF,TGCGCCAGCAGCTTGTCCGGGGGGGTTGCAGATACGCAGTATTTT
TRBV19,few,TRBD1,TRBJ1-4,CASSKPGTGPEKLFF,TGTGCCAGTAGTAAGCCCGGGACAGGGCCTGAAAAACTGTTTTTT
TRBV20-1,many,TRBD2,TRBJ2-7,CSANRLAGGSEQYF,TGCAGTGCTAATAGACTAGCGGGAGGTTCCGAGCAGTACTTC